This TCR beta chain is from a study of T cell repertoires in aging, cancer and after chemotherapy. Study-wide background: Repeat sampling of healthy donors over several months to years showed clear clonal overlap. About 9.1 million TCR reads were in the whole dataset. Study-level points and caveats: Age-matched healthy donors had significantly more diverse, less clonal blood TCR repertoires than untreated cancer patients. Healthy donors lost TCR diversity with age mainly through richness, cancer patients through richness and evenness.

As for this clonotype: What it binds is not known.

The CDR3 runs 13 residues. The junction had 10 bases not matched to a gene; V was cut back by 10 bases and J by 6 bases. TRB rearrangements spanning V, D and J were amplified using mixed TRB-A/B primers. In TCRdb, the multiplex PCR reads were re-called with MiXCR into one record per CDR3 protein. The data contain several thousand distinct CDR3 sequences, over 30% of them seen just once; the ten biggest clones take up 3.3%. TCR beta rearrangements were amplified from peripheral blood genomic DNA. This clonotype was sampled from a human donor in good health. The chain combines TRBV12-3 or TRBV12-4 with TRBJ2-3; TRBD2 matches at 7 bases. Input material: blood. The CDR3 region has the DNA TGTGCCACTCGTCAACTAGCGCGCGATACGCAGTATTTT. Its translation is CATRQLARDTQYF.